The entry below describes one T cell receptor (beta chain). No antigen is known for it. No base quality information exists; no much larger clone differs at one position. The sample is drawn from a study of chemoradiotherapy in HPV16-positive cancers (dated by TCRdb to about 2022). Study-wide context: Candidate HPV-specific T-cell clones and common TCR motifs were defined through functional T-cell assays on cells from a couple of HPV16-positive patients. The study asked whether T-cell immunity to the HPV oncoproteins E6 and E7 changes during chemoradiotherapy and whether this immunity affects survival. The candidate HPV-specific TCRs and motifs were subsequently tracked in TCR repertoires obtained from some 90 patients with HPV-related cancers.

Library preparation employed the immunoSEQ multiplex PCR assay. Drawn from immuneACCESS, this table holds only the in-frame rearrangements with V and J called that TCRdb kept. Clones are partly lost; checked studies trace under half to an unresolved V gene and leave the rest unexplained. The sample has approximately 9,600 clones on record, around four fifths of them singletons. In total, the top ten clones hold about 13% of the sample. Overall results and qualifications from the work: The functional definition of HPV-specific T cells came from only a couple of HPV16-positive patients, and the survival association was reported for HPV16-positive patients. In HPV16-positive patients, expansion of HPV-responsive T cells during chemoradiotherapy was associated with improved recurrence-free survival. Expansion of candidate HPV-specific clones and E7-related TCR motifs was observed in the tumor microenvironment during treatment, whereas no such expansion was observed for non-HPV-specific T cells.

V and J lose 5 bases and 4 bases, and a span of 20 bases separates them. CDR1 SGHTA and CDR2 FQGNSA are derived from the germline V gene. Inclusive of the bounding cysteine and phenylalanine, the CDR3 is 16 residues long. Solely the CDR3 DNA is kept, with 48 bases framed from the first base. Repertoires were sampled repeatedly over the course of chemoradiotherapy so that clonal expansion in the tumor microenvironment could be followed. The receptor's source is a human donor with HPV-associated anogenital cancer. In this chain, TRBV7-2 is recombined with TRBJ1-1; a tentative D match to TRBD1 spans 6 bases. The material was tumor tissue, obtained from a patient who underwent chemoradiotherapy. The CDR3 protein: CASSRPRPGAGTEAFF. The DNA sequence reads TGTGCCAGCAGCAGGCCCCGGCCGGGGGCCGGCACTGAAGCTTTCTTT.